This passage covers 15 T cell receptor beta chains from one sample sequenced in a study of T-cell memory formation after mild COVID-19. TCRdb re-called the 5' RACE reads through MiXCR, storing one row per CDR3 protein. This table has roughly 190,000 distinct CDR3 sequences, about a sixth appearing once. The sample comprised PBMCs or a T cell subset sorted from them (not recorded which). All receptors come from an adult woman who had mild COVID-19 (a few samples of this study predate the infection). Cell type and time point are not known.

This clonotype was counted between two and nine times. The rearrangement joins TRBV24-1 to TRBJ2-1, with D hard to call. Germline lookup yields CDR1 KGHDR and CDR2 SFDVKD. The CDR3 sequence is 12 residues long. Trimming left V 5 bases short and J 6 bases short, with 7 bases between. The CDR3 protein is CATSASRNEQFF. Here the CDR3 DNA reads TGTGCCACCAGTGCAAGCCGCAATGAGCAGTTCTTC.

V is TRBV7-8 and J is TRBJ1-2; D is perhaps TRBD1 (5 bases). There are 15 residues in the CDR3. Trimming took 2 bases from V and 4 from J, leaving 14 bases between them. The V gene's germline CDR1 is SGHVS and CDR2 FQNEAQ. This CDR3 is CASSLTTVKGYGYTF. DNA of the CDR3: TGTGCCAGCAGCTTAACGACAGTGAAAGGCTATGGCTACACCTTC.

This clonotype was counted between two and nine times. The rearrangement links TRBV18 to TRBJ2-7; D is undetermined. The CDR3 is made up of 12 amino acids. V dropped 2 bases and J dropped 0 bases, with 2 bases sitting between them. Germline CDR1 reads KGHSH; CDR2 reads LQKENI. The CDR3 reads CASSPNSYEQYF. The CDR3 bases are TGTGCCAGCTCACCAAACTCCTACGAGCAGTACTTC. Looking up the rest from reference TRBV18 and TRBJ2-7 gives the full variable domain: NAGVMQNPRHLVRRRGQEARLRCSPMKGHSHVYWYRQLPEEGLKFMVYLQKENIIDESGMPKERFSAEFPKEGPSILRIQQVVRGDSAAYFCASSPNSYEQYFGPGTRLTVT.

This clonotype was seen only a few times. The chain employs TRBV7-2 and TRBJ2-1; D ambiguous. The CDR3 has 13 residues. Germline CDR1 SGHTA, CDR2 FQGNSA. The V end lost 5 bases, the J end lost 4 bases, and 9 bases lay between the germline ends. The chain's CDR3 is CASSQYWYNEQFF. The CDR3 DNA sequence: TGTGCCAGCAGCCAGTACTGGTACAATGAGCAGTTCTTC.

This clonotype turned up a few times. This chain links TRBV5-5 with TRBJ2-1; possible D gene TRBD1, 5 bases. The germline V gene encodes CDR1 SGHKS and CDR2 YYEKEE (reference sequence). V was shortened by 6 bases and J by 6 bases, with 16 bases between the two germline ends. The CDR3 consists of 14 residues. The DNA for the CDR3 is TGTGCCAGCACCCCAGGGCTTCGTCCCAATGAGCAGTTCTTC. Translation: CASTPGLRPNEQFF.

This clonotype was seen a handful of times. V gene TRBV18 combines with J gene TRBJ2-5, with D uncertain. The CDR3 loop spans 13 amino acids. Trimming cost V 0 bases and J 4 bases, with 6 bases left between them. CDR1 KGHSH and CDR2 LQKENI come from the germline V gene. CDR3 bases: TGTGCCAGCTCACCACCTAGCTCAGAGACCCAGTACTTC. This gives the protein CASSPPSSETQYF.

This chain connects TRBV12-3 or TRBV12-4 to TRBJ1-4; possible D gene TRBD1, 5 bases. The V and J ends lost 8 bases and 3 bases respectively, with 16 bases between them. The CDR3 extends over 15 amino acids. CDR3 amino acids: CASRGRGAANEKLFF. As DNA, the CDR3 is TGTGCCAGCCGGGGAAGGGGAGCGGCTAATGAAAAACTGTTTTTT.

V and J are TRBV20-1 and TRBJ2-5; 10 bases match TRBD2. The V gene end was trimmed by 2 bases and the J gene end by 4 bases; junction bases not matched to a gene: 7. The CDR3 runs 15 residues. The germline V gene encodes CDR1 DFQATT and CDR2 SNEGSKA (reference sequence). This CDR3 reads CSARKLAGERETQYF. The CDR3 coding sequence is TGCAGTGCTAGAAAGCTAGCGGGGGAACGAGAGACCCAGTACTTC.

Only a few counts were recorded for this clonotype. The gene calls are TRBV27 and TRBJ2-7, with TRBD1 matching 11 bases. Per the germline V gene, CDR1 is MNHEY and CDR2 is SMNVEV (reference sequence). There are 16 residues in the CDR3. J was trimmed by 6 bases and V by 5 bases; bases with no gene match: 12. CDR3 DNA: TGTGCCAGCAGTCCTTTGCATTCGGGACAGGGGGGCGAGCAGTACTTC. It is translated as CASSPLHSGQGGEQYF.

A few counts support this clonotype. V is TRBV14 and J is TRBJ2-5, with D possibly matching TRBD2 (5 bases). In germline, CDR1 is SGHDN, CDR2 FVKESK. V was pared by 1 base and J by 1 base, with 10 bases between. This CDR3 contains 15 residues. This chain's CDR3 is CASSQVPGSQETQYF. The CDR3 region has the DNA TGTGCCAGCAGCCAAGTACCGGGGTCCCAAGAGACCCAGTACTTC. The variable domain in full, with the rest retrieved from reference TRBV14 and TRBJ2-5, is EAGVTQFPSHSVIEKGQTVTLRCDPISGHDNLYWYRRVMGKEIKFLLHFVKESKQDESGMPNNRFLAERTGGTYSTLKVQPAELEDSGVYFCASSQVPGSQETQYFGPGTRLLVL.

The rearrangement uses TRBV11-1 and TRBJ1-6; 8 bases fit TRBD1. J gave up 9 bases and V 5 bases, and 3 bases lay outside the gene matches. Germline values: CDR1 SGHAT, CDR2 FQDESV (reference sequence). The CDR3 covers 13 residues. The CDR3 region is CASSQDRVSPLHF. The CDR3 DNA follows: TGTGCCAGCAGCCAGGACAGGGTTTCACCCCTCCACTTT.

The gene calls are TRBV7-9 and TRBJ2-1; no reliable D call. Germline values: CDR1 SEHNR, CDR2 FQNEAQ (reference sequence). The V gene lost 3 bases and the J gene lost 7 bases, with 13 bases spanning the gap. The CDR3 spans 14 residues. The CDR3 coding sequence is TGTGCCAGCAGCTTTATGCAGGTATCTAATGAGCAGTTCTTC. Its protein is CASSFMQVSNEQFF. Full variable domain (remainder filled in from reference TRBV7-9 and TRBJ2-1): DTGVSQNPRHKITKRGQNVTFRCDPISEHNRLYWYRQTLGQGPEFLTYFQNEAQLEKSRLLSDRFSAERPKGSFSTLEIQRTEQGDSAMYLCASSFMQVSNEQFFGPGTRLTVL.

The chain combines TRBV10-3 with TRBJ2-7, with TRBD1 matching 7 bases. The CDR3 has 12 amino acids. The germline V gene has CDR1 ENHRY and CDR2 SYGVKD. After removal of 7 bases from V and 6 bases from J, the junction contained 6 bases not matched to a gene. The CDR3 nucleotides read TGTGCCATCATCCCGACAGGGAGCGAGCAGTACTTC. Its protein is CAIIPTGSEQYF.

V gene TRBV20-1 combines with J gene TRBJ1-5; D not resolved. The V end was cut by 2 bases, the J end by 7 bases, with 24 bases between. The CDR3 runs 17 residues. In germline, CDR1 is DFQATT, CDR2 SNEGSKA (reference sequence). In nucleotides, the CDR3 is TGCAGTGCTAGATCCGACATCCCACTCAGAGGAGGGCAGCCCCAGCATTTT. Its translation: CSARSDIPLRGGQPQHF.

J is TRBJ1-3 and V is TRBV6-6; 8 bases line up with TRBD1. The CDR3 has 14 residues. Trimming took 3 bases from V and 6 from J; bases not matched to a gene: 4. Germline-derived CDR1 and CDR2 are MNHNY and SVGAGI (reference sequence). For the CDR3, the DNA is TGTGCCAGCAGTTATGCGGGACAGGAAAACACCATATATTTT. Its translation: CASSYAGQENTIYF.